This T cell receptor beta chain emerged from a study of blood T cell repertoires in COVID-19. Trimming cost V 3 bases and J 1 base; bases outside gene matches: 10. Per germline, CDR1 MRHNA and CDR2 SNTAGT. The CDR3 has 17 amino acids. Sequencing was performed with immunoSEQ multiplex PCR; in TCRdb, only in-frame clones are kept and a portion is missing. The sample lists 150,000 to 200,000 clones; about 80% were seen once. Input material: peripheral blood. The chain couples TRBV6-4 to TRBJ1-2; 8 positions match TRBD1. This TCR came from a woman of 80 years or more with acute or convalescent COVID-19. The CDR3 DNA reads TGTGCCAGCAGTGATCCGACAGGGGTAACTATTAACTATGGCTACACCTTC. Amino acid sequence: CASSDPTGVTINYGYTF.